The T cell receptor (beta chain) under discussion was sequenced for a study of CD4+ T cells in melanoma. This CDR3 is 14 amino acids long. V was cut by 5 bases and J by 6 bases, with 13 bases left in between. Per the germline V gene, CDR1 is LNHDA and CDR2 is SQIVND (reference sequence). This clone was found a few times. TCRdb keeps only in-frame clones here, not all; method: immunoSEQ multiplex PCR. Of roughly 9,900 clones in the sample, 55% to 75% were seen once. The specimen sequenced was cells from a culture (not recorded whether cultured in vitro). This TCR came from a human donor with melanoma. V is TRBV19 and J is TRBJ2-2; TRBD1 might be the D (6 bases). The CDR3 sequence is CASSQGGVAGELFF. In DNA, the CDR3 is TGTGCCAGTAGTCAAGGGGGAGTCGCCGGGGAGCTGTTTTTT. Filled out from reference TRBV19 and TRBJ2-2, the complete variable domain reads DGGITQSPKYLFRKEGQNVTLSCEQNLNHDAMYWYRQDPGQGLRLIYYSQIVNDFQKGDIAEGYSVSREKKESFPLTVTSAQKNPTAFYLCASSQGGVAGELFFGEGSRLTVL.